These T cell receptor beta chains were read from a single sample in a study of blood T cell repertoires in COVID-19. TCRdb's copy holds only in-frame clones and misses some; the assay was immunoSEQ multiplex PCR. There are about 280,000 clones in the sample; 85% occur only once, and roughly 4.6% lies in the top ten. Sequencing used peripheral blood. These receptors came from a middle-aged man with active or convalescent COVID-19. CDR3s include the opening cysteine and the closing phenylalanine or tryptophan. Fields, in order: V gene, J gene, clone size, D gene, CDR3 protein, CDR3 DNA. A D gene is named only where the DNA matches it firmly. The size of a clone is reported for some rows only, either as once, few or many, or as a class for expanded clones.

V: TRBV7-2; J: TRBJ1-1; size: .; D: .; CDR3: CASTLRAQGNTEAFF; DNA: TGTGCCAGCACCCTTAGGGCCCAGGGGAACACTGAAGCTTTCTTT
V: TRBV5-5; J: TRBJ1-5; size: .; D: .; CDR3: CASSKPGGGQPQHF; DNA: TGTGCCAGCAGCAAACCCGGGGGGGGTCAGCCCCAGCATTTT
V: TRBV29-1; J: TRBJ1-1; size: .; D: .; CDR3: CSVGRGMNTEAFF; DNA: TGCAGCGTTGGCCGGGGGATGAACACTGAAGCTTTCTTT
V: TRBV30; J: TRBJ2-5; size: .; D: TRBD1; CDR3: CAWSSGTGGTQYF; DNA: TGTGCCTGGAGTTCCGGGACAGGGGGGACCCAGTACTTC
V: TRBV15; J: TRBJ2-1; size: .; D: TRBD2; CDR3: CATSRRTSGRREQFF; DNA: TGTGCCACCAGCAGACGGACTAGCGGGAGGAGGGAGCAGTTCTTC
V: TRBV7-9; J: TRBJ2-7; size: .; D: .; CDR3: CASSPLQLAIDEQYF; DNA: TGTGCCAGCAGCCCACTCCAGCTAGCTATCGACGAGCAGTACTTC
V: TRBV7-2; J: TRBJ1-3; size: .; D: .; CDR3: CASRDSPGNTIYF; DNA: TGTGCCAGCCGAGACAGCCCTGGAAACACCATATATTTT
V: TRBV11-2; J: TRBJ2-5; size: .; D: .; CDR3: CASSFGFGQVSQYF; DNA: TGTGCCAGCAGCTTCGGGTTCGGACAAGTGTCCCAGTACTTC
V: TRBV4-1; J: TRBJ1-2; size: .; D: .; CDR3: CASSSPGQSYGYTF; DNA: TGCGCCAGCAGCTCTCCGGGACAATCCTATGGCTACACCTTC
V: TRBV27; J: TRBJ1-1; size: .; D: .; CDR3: CASSLRQNTEAFF; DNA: TGTGCCAGCAGTTTACGACAGAACACTGAAGCTTTCTTT
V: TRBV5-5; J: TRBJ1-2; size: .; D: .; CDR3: CASSLAGGTYGYTF; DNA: TGTGCCAGCAGCTTGGCCGGGGGAACATATGGCTACACCTTC
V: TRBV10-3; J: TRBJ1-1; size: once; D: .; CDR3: CAISEISLRGEAFF; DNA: TGTGCCATCAGTGAGATCTCCCTCAGGGGTGAAGCTTTCTTT
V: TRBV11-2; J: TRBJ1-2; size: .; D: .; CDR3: CASSLVVRNYGYTF; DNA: TGTGCCAGCAGCTTAGTGGTCAGAAACTATGGCTACACCTTC
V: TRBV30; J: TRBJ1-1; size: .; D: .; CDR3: CAWSVVRGEAFF; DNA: TGTGCCTGGAGTGTTGTTCGGGGGGAAGCTTTCTTT
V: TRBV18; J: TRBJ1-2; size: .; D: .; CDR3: CASSPTKEGGYGYTF; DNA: TGTGCCAGCTCACCCACGAAGGAGGGTGGCTATGGCTACACCTTC
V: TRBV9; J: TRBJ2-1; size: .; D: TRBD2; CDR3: CASSVSGSSYNEQFF; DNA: TGTGCCAGCAGCGTAAGCGGGAGCTCCTACAATGAGCAGTTCTTC
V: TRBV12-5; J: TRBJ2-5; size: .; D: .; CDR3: CASGPGRRGETQYF; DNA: TGTGCTAGTGGCCCAGGACGGAGGGGAGAGACCCAGTACTTC
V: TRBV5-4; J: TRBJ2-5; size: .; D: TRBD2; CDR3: CASSPGPMGIAGETQYF; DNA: TGTGCCAGCAGCCCAGGCCCCATGGGGATAGCGGGAGAGACCCAGTACTTC
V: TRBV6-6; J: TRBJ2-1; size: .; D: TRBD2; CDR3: CASSYGTSGILGEQFF; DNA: TGTGCCAGCAGTTACGGGACTAGCGGGATATTGGGTGAGCAGTTCTTC